The clone carrying this TCR beta chain has just a few counts. Trimming removed 2 bases from V and 5 bases from J, with 10 bases in between. The CDR3 sequence is 14 residues long. Germline-derived CDR1 and CDR2 are SGDLS and YYNGEE. Primed by a sample-barcoded 5' primer and a J-beta primer mix, a second PCR proceeded for 7 to 11 cycles. TCRdb re-analysed the 5' RACE reads in MiXCR, keeping a single row per CDR3 protein. The table lists around 700,000 distinct CDR3 sequences, around 25% of them singletons. The data were obtained in a study of blood T cells in healthy people across ages. A further study also used this sample, focusing on T cells of mothers and their children.

This sequence was found in a boy aged 5-17 years in good health. The sequencing input was blood. The chain recombines TRBV9 with TRBJ1-4; D unresolved. The CDR3: CASSVAAENEKLFF. As DNA, the CDR3 is TGTGCCAGCAGCGTCGCGGCAGAGAATGAAAAACTGTTTTTT.